A single T cell receptor (beta chain) is shown here with its context. Sequenced by immunoSEQ multiplex PCR; TCRdb stores in-frame clones only, minus some. The sample holds about 80,000 clones, approximately 93% seen once. These data are taken from a study of technical replicates of blood from a handful of donors. Germline V gene data show CDR1 as SGDLS and CDR2 as YYNGEE. The trim removed 4 bases at V and 4 bases at J, leaving 7 bases unmatched. The CDR3 totals 15 residues. V gene TRBV9 combines with J gene TRBJ1-3; TRBD1 matches 8 bases. Sequenced sample: T cells isolated from PBMCs. This TCR was recovered from a human donor in good health. The CDR3: CASSNPQGAGNTIYF. The CDR3 DNA reads TGTGCCAGCAGCAACCCTCAGGGGGCGGGAAACACCATATATTTT.